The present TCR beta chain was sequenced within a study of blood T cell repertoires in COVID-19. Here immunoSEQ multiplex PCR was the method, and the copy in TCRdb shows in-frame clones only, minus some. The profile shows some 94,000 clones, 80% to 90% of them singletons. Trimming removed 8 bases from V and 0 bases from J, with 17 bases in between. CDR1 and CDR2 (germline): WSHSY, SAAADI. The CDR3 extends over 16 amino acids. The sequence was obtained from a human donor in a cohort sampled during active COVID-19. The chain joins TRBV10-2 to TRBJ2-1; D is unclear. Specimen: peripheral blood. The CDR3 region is CASFVAKEYSYNEQFF. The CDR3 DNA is TGCGCCAGCTTCGTGGCTAAGGAGTACTCCTACAATGAGCAGTTCTTC.